The 19 T cell receptor beta chains reported below all come from one sample, sequenced in a study of cytomegalovirus exposure and HLA in healthy donors. PCR involved 60 Vbeta and 13 Jbeta primers. Data came from immunoSEQ multiplex PCR; TCRdb stores just in-frame clones and leaves some out. The sample shows nearly 200,000 clones, about 81% of them seen only once. The sample consisted of PBMCs. These receptors came from a woman aged 45-59 years in good health and CMV-seropositive.

The gene calls are TRBV29-1 and TRBJ2-7; TRBD1 is a possible D gene (6 bases). The V gene's germline CDR1 is SQVTM and CDR2 ANQGSEA. The CDR3 is 11 amino acids. Trimming cost V 6 bases and J 7 bases, with 13 bases left between them. CDR3: CSVNHREEQYF. DNA for the CDR3: TGCAGCGTAAACCACAGGGAGGAGCAGTACTTC.

This chain connects TRBV18 to TRBJ1-2; tentative D call: TRBD1 (6 bases). V was shortened by 6 bases and J by 4 bases, with 24 bases between the two germline ends. Germline-derived CDR1 and CDR2 are KGHSH and LQKENI. The CDR3 loop spans 17 amino acids. In DNA, the CDR3 is TGTGCCAGCTCTTCGGCGGGGGCGATAGTGCCACTCTATGGCTACACCTTC. Its protein is CASSSAGAIVPLYGYTF.

The chain joins TRBV19 to TRBJ1-5; 7 nucleotides match TRBD1. V gave up 10 bases and J gave up 6 bases; unmatched junction bases: 9. Germline CDR1 reads LNHDA; CDR2 reads SQIVND (reference sequence). This CDR3 is built from 13 residues. CDR3: CATTQGKAQPQHF. The CDR3 nucleotides are TGTGCCACTACACAGGGGAAGGCTCAGCCCCAGCATTTT. Filled out from reference TRBV19 and TRBJ1-5, the complete variable domain reads DGGITQSPKYLFRKEGQNVTLSCEQNLNHDAMYWYRQDPGQGLRLIYYSQIVNDFQKGDIAEGYSVSREKKESFPLTVTSAQKNPTAFYLCATTQGKAQPQHFGDGTRLSIL.

V gene TRBV27 combines with J gene TRBJ1-5; 8 bases match TRBD1. Germline CDR1 and CDR2: MNHEY and SMNVEV (reference sequence). Unmatched junction bases numbered 3, after V lost 5 bases and J lost 3 bases. This CDR3 region has 14 residues. CDR3: CASSPTGDNQPQHF. The CDR3 bases are TGTGCCAGCAGTCCGACAGGGGACAATCAGCCCCAGCATTTT.

The chain employs TRBV18 and TRBJ1-6; 7 bases agree with TRBD1. Trimming took 5 bases from V and 7 from J; bases not matched to a gene: 5. The germline V gene has CDR1 KGHSH and CDR2 LQKENI. The CDR3 sequence is 14 residues long. CDR3 bases: TGTGCCAGCTCAACGGGACAGCCGAATTCACCCCTCCACTTT. Translated: CASSTGQPNSPLHF.

The chain couples TRBV5-3 to TRBJ1-2, with D maybe TRBD1 (6 bases). TRBV5-3 carries the ORF label, with uncertain function. V was trimmed by 3 bases and J by 4 bases, leaving 16 bases between them. This CDR3 is built from 15 residues. The DNA of the CDR3 is TGTGCCAGAAGCTCAGGGGTCCACCGCTCCTATGGCTACACCTTC. This translates into CARSSGVHRSYGYTF.

V gene TRBV18 combines with J gene TRBJ2-7; a weak D match, TRBD2 (5 bases). Per germline, CDR1 KGHSH and CDR2 LQKENI. The ends were cut back, 3 bases at V and 2 bases at J, with 11 bases in the middle. The CDR3 contains 14 residues. The chain's CDR3 is CASSPGAGPYEQYF. CDR3 coding DNA: TGTGCCAGCTCACCGGGAGCAGGCCCCTACGAGCAGTACTTC.

The V and J genes are TRBV19 and TRBJ2-1; 16 bases align to TRBD2. The CDR3 has 18 amino acids. The germline CDR1 and CDR2 sequences are LNHDA and SQIVND (reference sequence). After removal of 1 base from V and 4 bases from J, the junction contained 4 bases not matched to a gene. The CDR3 DNA sequence: TGTGCCAGTAGTATAGGGGGACTAGCGGGGGGGCCGTACAATGAGCAGTTCTTC. Its translation: CASSIGGLAGGPYNEQFF.

There are a few counts of this clone. This chain joins TRBV7-8 and TRBJ2-7, with 7 bases identical to TRBD2. Germline CDR1 reads SGHVS; CDR2 reads FQNEAQ. V gave up 0 bases and J gave up 0 bases; unmatched junction bases: 5. CDR3 size: 16 residues. This CDR3 reads CASSLASGLVSYEQYF. For the CDR3, the DNA is TGTGCCAGCAGCTTAGCCTCCGGACTAGTCTCCTACGAGCAGTACTTC.

The genes are TRBV11-2 and TRBJ2-1, with TRBD2 as a possible D gene (5 bases). The V end lost 1 base, the J end lost 10 bases, and 8 bases lay between the germline ends. The CDR3 has 12 residues. Germline V gene data show CDR1 as SGHAT and CDR2 as FQNNGV. This CDR3 is CASSLGGHEQFF. The CDR3 region has the DNA TGTGCCAGCAGCTTAGGAGGGCACGAGCAGTTCTTC.

The rearrangement joins TRBV10-3 to TRBJ2-5, with 7 bases that match TRBD1. This CDR3 has 15 residues. J gave up 4 bases and V 6 bases, and 11 bases lay outside the gene matches. Germline lookup yields CDR1 ENHRY and CDR2 SYGVKD. This chain's CDR3 is CAIRATGALGETQYF. The CDR3 bases are TGTGCCATCAGGGCTACAGGGGCCCTGGGAGAGACCCAGTACTTC.

This sequence joins TRBV5-1 and TRBJ2-1; 7 bases agree with TRBD2. CDR1 is SGHRS and CDR2 is YFSETQ in the germline V gene. The J segment lost 4 bases and the V segment lost 2 bases, leaving 9 bases of the junction unmatched. The CDR3 totals 16 residues. CDR3 nucleotides: TGCGCCAGCAGCTTTGGAGGACTAGGGAAATACAATGAGCAGTTCTTC. Translated, it gives CASSFGGLGKYNEQFF.

There are a few counts of this clone. This chain uses TRBV7-2 with TRBJ2-1; 7 bases match TRBD2. Looked up from germline, CDR1 is SGHTA and CDR2 is FQGNSA. The CDR3 totals 15 residues. The ends lost 5 bases at V and 0 bases at J; junction bases unmatched: 4. The CDR3 DNA is TGTGCCAGCAGCAGCGGGGAAAGCTCCTACAATGAGCAGTTCTTC. Translating gives CASSSGESSYNEQFF.

The chain links TRBV11-2 to TRBJ1-4, with TRBD1 as a possible D gene (5 bases). Germline V gene lookup returns CDR1 SGHAT and CDR2 FQNNGV. V was pared by 0 bases and J by 2 bases, with 10 bases between. The CDR3 sequence is 16 residues long. Written as DNA, the CDR3 is TGTGCCAGCAGCTTAGAACGGCAGGGTACTAATGAAAAACTGTTTTTT. Translating gives CASSLERQGTNEKLFF.

The chain is built from TRBV4-1 and TRBJ1-4; weak D call: TRBD1 (6 bases). CDR1 MGHRA and CDR2 YSYEKL come from the germline V gene. This CDR3 has 15 amino acids. V lost 4 bases and J lost 4, with 13 bases in between. The CDR3 DNA reads as TGCGCCAGCAGCCCCCCAGACAGGTTTAATGAAAAACTGTTTTTT. This gives the protein CASSPPDRFNEKLFF.

The rearrangement links TRBV29-1 to TRBJ2-2; the D gene is possibly TRBD1 (5 bases). The V and J ends lost 4 bases and 1 base respectively, with 10 bases between them. This CDR3 is 14 amino acids long. Germline lookup yields CDR1 SQVTM and CDR2 ANQGSEA. The DNA for the CDR3 is TGCAGCGTTGTCGTGCAGGGGAACACCGGGGAGCTGTTTTTT. It specifies CSVVVQGNTGELFF.

This clone occurred a few times. The chain has TRBV7-8 and TRBJ1-5; 7 nucleotides line up with TRBD1. This CDR3 is built from 16 residues. J gave up 6 bases and V 0 bases, and 8 bases lay outside the gene matches. Germline V lookup: CDR1 SGHVS, CDR2 FQNEAQ. The CDR3, as DNA: TGTGCCAGCAGCTTAGCGAACAGGGGAGTGAGTCAGCCCCAGCATTTT. This translates into CASSLANRGVSQPQHF.

This chain connects TRBV29-1 to TRBJ2-5; 8 nucleotides align to TRBD2. This CDR3 is built from 12 residues. Germline CDR1 and CDR2: SQVTM and ANQGSEA. V lost 6 bases, J lost 5 bases, and 5 bases stayed unmatched. CDR3 sequence: CSVLSGDETQYF. The DNA for the CDR3 is TGCAGCGTCCTTAGCGGGGATGAGACCCAGTACTTC.

The rearrangement joins TRBV7-8 to TRBJ2-7, with D perhaps matching TRBD1 (6 bases). Looked up from germline, CDR1 is SGHVS and CDR2 is FQNEAQ. The ends were cut back, 5 bases at V and 3 bases at J, with 11 bases in the middle. The CDR3 covers 13 residues. The CDR3 here is CASSPQQGYEQYF. The CDR3 DNA sequence: TGTGCCAGCAGCCCCCAACAGGGCTACGAGCAGTACTTC.